One sample yielded the 6 T cell receptor beta chains listed below, sequenced in a study of shared clonotypes between healthy human individuals. Only in-frame clones appear in the TCRdb table, and some are missing; sequencing was by immunoSEQ multiplex PCR. This sample has about 2 million clones, with around 95% found just once. The sequencing sample was made of naive CD4+ T cells sorted from blood. Subset given: CD45RA+ positively selected. Source of these receptors: a man between 18 and 35 years old in good health.

The V gene is TRBV18, the J gene TRBJ1-4, with TRBD1 matching 8 bases. The CDR3 spans 14 residues. From germline, CDR1 is KGHSH and CDR2 LQKENI. V lost 3 bases, J lost 8 bases, and 5 bases stayed unmatched. CDR3 coding DNA: TGTGCCAGCTCACCTGACAGGGGCTTCGAAAAACTGTTTTTT. Amino acid sequence: CASSPDRGFEKLFF. Based on the CDR3 plus reference TRBV18 and TRBJ1-4, the full variable domain is NAGVMQNPRHLVRRRGQEARLRCSPMKGHSHVYWYRQLPEEGLKFMVYLQKENIIDESGMPKERFSAEFPKEGPSILRIQQVVRGDSAAYFCASSPDRGFEKLFFGSGTQLSVL.

The chain has TRBV1 and TRBJ2-3. TRBV1 is described as a pseudogene. This CDR3 region has 15 residues. DNA for the CDR3: TGCACCAGCAGCCAAGCCTTGGTGGGGTCAGATACGCAGTATTTT. Protein sequence: CTSSQALVGSDTQYF.

CDR3 coding DNA: TGTGCCAGCAGCCAGACCCCGGCAGGGAGGGTGCGAGAGACCCAGTACTTC. Encoded protein: CASSQTPAGRVRETQYF. The chain joins TRBV9 to TRBJ2-5; the match to TRBD2 covers 7 bases. From germline, CDR1 is SGDLS and CDR2 YYNGEE. The J segment lost 4 bases and the V segment lost 4 bases, leaving 16 bases of the junction unmatched. The CDR3 loop spans 17 amino acids.

The V and J genes are TRBV18 and TRBJ1-6; no firm D call. V lost 4 bases, J lost 2 bases, and 12 bases lay in between. In germline, CDR1 is KGHSH, CDR2 LQKENI. The CDR3 is 16 amino acids. CDR3 region: CASSLQSGTYNSPLHF. In nucleotides, the CDR3 is TGTGCCAGCTCACTACAGAGCGGCACCTATAATTCACCCCTCCACTTT.

The gene calls are TRBV11-2 and TRBJ2-3; 16 bases align to TRBD2. Losses at the gene ends were 5 bases for V and 6 bases for J; bases not matched to a gene: 5. The CDR3 is 16 amino acids. CDR1 and CDR2 (germline): SGHAT, FQNNGV. CDR3: CASSPGTSGRVDTQYF. CDR3 in DNA: TGTGCCAGCAGCCCGGGGACTAGCGGGAGGGTGGATACGCAGTATTTT.

The chain is built from TRBV7-9 and TRBJ2-7, with a possible D match to TRBD1 (6 bases). The CDR3 contains 15 residues. Germline CDR1 and CDR2: SEHNR and FQNEAQ (reference sequence). Trimming took 5 bases from V and 5 from J, leaving 19 bases between them. The CDR3 region has the DNA TGTGCCAGCAGCCAAGGGGTGGGACAACTAGACGAGCAGTACTTC. This encodes CASSQGVGQLDEQYF.